The entry that follows covers one T cell receptor beta chain sequence. As yet, its antigen is unknown. The donors (healthy individuals) were bone marrow donors. The CDR3 loop spans 16 amino acids. The germline gives CDR1 SGHKS, CDR2 YYEKEE (reference sequence). After removal of 3 bases from V and 2 bases from J, the junction contained 6 bases not matched to a gene. Both 60 Vbeta primers and 13 Jbeta primers went into the PCR. Using immunoSEQ multiplex PCR, the repertoire was profiled, and TCRdb retains in-frame clones only, with some absent. The table lists 80,000 to 90,000 clones, roughly 76% of them singletons, with under 2% in the top ten. This record comes from a study of cytomegalovirus exposure and HLA in healthy donors. The overall study: An early data release held tens of millions of unique TCRs from HLA-typed donors. Study-wide points: The Asian-associated ancestry cluster reportedly had fewer N-insertions than the 666-donor mean in a later analysis. A later analysis associated 16,951 TCR beta sequences with HLA alleles at a 0.05 false discovery rate.

Sequences were obtained from PBMCs. The gene calls are TRBV5-5 and TRBJ1-3, with 9 positions matching TRBD1. This sequence originates from a woman in her twenties or thirties in good health and CMV-seronegative. CDR3 protein: CASSSGTGRTGNTIYF. The CDR3 DNA is TGTGCCAGCAGCTCCGGGACAGGGCGAACTGGAAACACCATATATTTT.